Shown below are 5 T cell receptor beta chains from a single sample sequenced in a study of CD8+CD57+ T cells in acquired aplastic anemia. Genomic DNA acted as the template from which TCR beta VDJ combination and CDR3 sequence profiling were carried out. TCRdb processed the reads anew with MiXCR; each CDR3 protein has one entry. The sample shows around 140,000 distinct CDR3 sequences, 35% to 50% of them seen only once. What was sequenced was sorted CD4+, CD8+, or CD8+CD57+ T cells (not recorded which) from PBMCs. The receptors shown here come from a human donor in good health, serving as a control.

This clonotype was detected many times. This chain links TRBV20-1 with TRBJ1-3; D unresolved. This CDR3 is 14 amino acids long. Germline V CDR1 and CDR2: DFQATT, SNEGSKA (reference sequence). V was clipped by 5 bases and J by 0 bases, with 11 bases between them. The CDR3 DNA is TGCAGTGCTTCCTGGGCCAGCTCTGGAAACACCATATATTTT. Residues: CSASWASSGNTIYF.

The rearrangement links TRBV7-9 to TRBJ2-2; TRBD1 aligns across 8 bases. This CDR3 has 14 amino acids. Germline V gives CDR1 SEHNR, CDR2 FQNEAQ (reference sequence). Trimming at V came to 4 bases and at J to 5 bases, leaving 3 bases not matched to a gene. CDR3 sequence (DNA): TGTGCCAGCAGCTCCCGACAGGGGACCGGGGAGCTGTTTTTT. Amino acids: CASSSRQGTGELFF.

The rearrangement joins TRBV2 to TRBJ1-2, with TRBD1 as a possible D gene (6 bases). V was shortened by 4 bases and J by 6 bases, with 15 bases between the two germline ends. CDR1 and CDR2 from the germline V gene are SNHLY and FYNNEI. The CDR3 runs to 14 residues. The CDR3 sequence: CASSVTQGRDGYTF. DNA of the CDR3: TGTGCCAGCAGTGTGACACAGGGAAGGGATGGCTACACCTTC.

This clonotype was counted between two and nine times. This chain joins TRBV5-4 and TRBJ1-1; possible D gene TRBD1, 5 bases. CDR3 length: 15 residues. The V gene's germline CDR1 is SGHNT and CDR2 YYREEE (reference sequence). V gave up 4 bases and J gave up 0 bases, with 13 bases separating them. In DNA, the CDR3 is TGTGCCAGCAGCATCGGGCCAGGGTTGAACACTGAAGCTTTCTTT. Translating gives CASSIGPGLNTEAFF.

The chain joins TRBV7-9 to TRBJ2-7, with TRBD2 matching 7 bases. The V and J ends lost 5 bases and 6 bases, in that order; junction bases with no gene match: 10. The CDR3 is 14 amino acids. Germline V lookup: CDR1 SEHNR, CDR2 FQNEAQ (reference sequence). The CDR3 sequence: CASSRWEGTFEQYF. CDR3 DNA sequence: TGTGCCAGCAGCCGATGGGAGGGGACGTTCGAGCAGTACTTC.